This T cell receptor (beta chain) was found in a study of CD8 T cells in Susac syndrome. Study background: Patients with Susac syndrome were therapy-naive, on corticosteroids, or on intravenous immunoglobulin alone at the time that blood was drawn. Study-level findings and limits: Clonal expansion was missing from Susac syndrome CD4+ T cell repertoires.

A quantity of about 0.5 to 1 ug RNA underwent reverse transcription using random hexamers. TCRdb reprocessed the immunoSEQ multiplex PCR reads with MiXCR, giving one entry per CDR3 protein. The sample records about 170,000 distinct CDR3 sequences, 90% to 97% being singletons. V shed 1 base and J shed 7 bases, with 10 bases lying between them. Germline V gene data show CDR1 as LGHNA and CDR2 as YSLEER. The CDR3 has 13 amino acids. On this clonotype: The antigen is not known.

The diagnostic criteria for definite or probable disease, as recently defined, were met by the patients with Susac syndrome. It was negative isolation that provided the CD8+ and CD4+ T cells, whereas TEMRA cells were enriched by FACS. The sequence derives from a human donor with Susac syndrome. The specimen sequenced was CD4+ T cells from PBMCs. This chain uses TRBV4-3 with TRBJ1-2; weak D call: TRBD1 (6 bases). The CDR3 sequence is CASSQVGGSGYTF. CDR3 coding DNA: TGCGCCAGCAGCCAAGTGGGGGGCTCTGGCTACACCTTC.